These 19 T cell receptor beta chains were sequenced from one sample in a study of blood T cell repertoires in COVID-19. TCRdb keeps only in-frame clones here, not all; method: immunoSEQ multiplex PCR. The data contain about 150,000 clones, around 80% of them singletons. Sequenced: PBMCs or T cells enriched from blood (not recorded which). The receptors were gathered from a woman between 65 and 79 years old in a cohort exposed to, infected with or recovered from COVID-19 (not recorded which).

The DNA for the CDR3 is TGCGCCAGCACTAGACCCAAGAGGGCCTACGAGCAGTACTTC. Its protein product is CASTRPKRAYEQYF. The chain is built from TRBV10-1 and TRBJ2-7; possible D gene TRBD2, 5 bases. Germline V gene lookup returns CDR1 WNHNN and CDR2 SYGVQD (reference sequence). Between the trimmed V and J ends, which lost 7 bases and 2 bases, there was a span of 15 bases. This CDR3 has 14 amino acids.

This chain uses TRBV7-2 with TRBJ2-3; D not certain. CDR3 size: 12 residues. Germline V gene lookup returns CDR1 SGHTA and CDR2 FQGNSA. Trimming took 4 bases from V and 2 from J, leaving 4 bases between them. As DNA, the CDR3 is TGTGCCAGCAGCTGGGCCACAGATACGCAGTATTTT. It translates to CASSWATDTQYF.

The rearrangement links TRBV2 to TRBJ1-5, with D possibly matching TRBD1 (6 bases). V was pared by 4 bases and J by 3 bases, with 13 bases between. CDR1 is SNHLY, CDR2 FYNNEI, per germline. This CDR3 spans 15 amino acids. The CDR3 region is CASSVTGYNNQPQHF. The CDR3 bases are TGTGCCAGCAGTGTAACAGGGTATAACAATCAGCCCCAGCATTTT.

This chain uses TRBV6-5 with TRBJ2-2; D is possibly TRBD2 (5 bases). Trimming removed 7 bases from V and 6 bases from J, with 15 bases in between. Germline assignment: CDR1 MNHEY and CDR2 SVGAGI. This CDR3 is built from 14 residues. CDR3 DNA sequence: TGTGCCAGCACCTTAGCGAGAACCTCCGGGGAGCTGTTTTTT. It specifies CASTLARTSGELFF.

This clone was counted once. The chain employs TRBV3-1 (or the pseudogene TRBV3-2) and TRBJ1-3; D unclear. The V and J ends lost 5 bases and 0 bases respectively, with 8 bases between them. Germline V gene sequence: CDR1 LGHDT, CDR2 YNNKEL (reference sequence). This CDR3 spans 14 amino acids. CDR3 amino acids: CASSKSRSGNTIYF. DNA of the CDR3: TGTGCCAGCAGCAAGTCGCGCTCTGGAAACACCATATATTTT.

The rearrangement uses TRBV11-3 and TRBJ1-1; weak D call: TRBD1 (6 bases). V lost 1 base and J lost 5, with 11 bases in between. CDR1 is SGHNT, CDR2 YENEEA, per germline. CDR3 length: 14 residues. The CDR3 sequence: CASSLARGVTEAFF. For the CDR3, the DNA is TGTGCCAGCAGCTTAGCCAGGGGAGTAACTGAAGCTTTCTTT.

The chain combines TRBV29-1 with TRBJ2-1; 14 positions match TRBD2. The CDR3 sequence is 13 residues long. V lost 7 bases, J lost 7 bases, and 3 bases stayed unmatched. Germline assignment: CDR1 SQVTM and CDR2 ANQGSEA. CDR3 DNA sequence: TGCAGCGCCGGACTAGCGGGAGGTAATGAGCAGTTCTTC. Its translation is CSAGLAGGNEQFF.

The chain has TRBV3-1 (or the pseudogene TRBV3-2) and TRBJ2-7; possible D gene TRBD1, 5 bases. The ends were cut back, 0 bases at V and 6 bases at J, with 9 bases in the middle. The CDR3 is made up of 13 amino acids. Per the germline V gene, CDR1 is LGHDT and CDR2 is YNNKEL (reference sequence). CDR3 sequence (DNA): TGTGCCAGCAGCCAAGAGGGGCTCGCCGAGCAGTACTTC. Protein sequence: CASSQEGLAEQYF.

Only one count was recorded for this clone. This chain joins TRBV6-6 and TRBJ1-5, with D perhaps matching TRBD1 (6 bases). Germline CDR1 MNHNY, CDR2 SVGAGI (reference sequence). Trimming stripped 5 bases from V and 0 bases from J, with 17 bases between. CDR3 length equals 17 residues. The CDR3 nucleotides are TGTGCCAGCAGTCGACAGACAGGAGGATATAGCAATCAGCCCCAGCATTTT. Its translation: CASSRQTGGYSNQPQHF.

The rearrangement links TRBV5-1 to TRBJ1-1, with 8 bases lining up with TRBD1. This CDR3 comprises 14 residues. V trimming: 4 bases; J trimming: 3 bases; junction bases outside the gene matches: 5. Germline-derived CDR1 and CDR2 are SGHRS and YFSETQ. CDR3 DNA: TGCGCCAGCAGCCCGACAGGGGCCTACACTGAAGCTTTCTTT. Translated, it gives CASSPTGAYTEAFF.

V usage is TRBV5-5 and J usage is TRBJ1-1, with a tentative D call TRBD1 (5 bases). V lost 2 bases, J lost 3 bases, and 11 bases lay in between. Germline V gives CDR1 SGHKS, CDR2 YYEKEE (reference sequence). The CDR3 extends over 14 amino acids. The CDR3, as DNA: TGTGCCAGCAGCTTTGTCGGGGGGGACACTGAAGCTTTCTTT. Translating it yields CASSFVGGDTEAFF.

The rearrangement uses TRBV11-1 and TRBJ1-1; D unresolved. CDR1 is SGHAT, CDR2 FQDESV, per germline (reference sequence). Between the trimmed V and J ends, which lost 0 bases and 7 bases, there was a span of 15 bases. The CDR3 consists of 15 residues. CDR3 in DNA: TGTGCCAGCAGCTTAGCGGTGGCACCTGAGGGTGAAGCTTTCTTT. As protein: CASSLAVAPEGEAFF. The full variable domain, completed using reference TRBV11-1 and TRBJ1-1, is EAEVAQSPRYKITEKSQAVAFWCDPISGHATLYWYRQILGQGPELLVQFQDESVVDDSQLPKDRFSAERLKGVDSTLKIQPAELGDSAMYLCASSLAVAPEGEAFFGQGTRLTVV.

The chain couples TRBV28 to TRBJ1-5, with D possibly TRBD1 on 5 matching bases. Germline V lookup: CDR1 MDHEN, CDR2 SYDVKM. Between the trimmed V and J ends, which lost 6 bases and 0 bases, there was a span of 15 bases. The CDR3 totals 16 residues. The chain's CDR3 is CASRPYVQASNQPQHF. The CDR3 DNA is TGTGCCAGCAGGCCTTACGTACAGGCTAGCAATCAGCCCCAGCATTTT.

The chain couples TRBV29-1 to TRBJ2-7, with 8 bases aligning to TRBD1. This CDR3 region has 16 residues. Per germline, CDR1 SQVTM and CDR2 ANQGSEA. The junction had 14 bases not matched to a gene; V was cut back by 0 bases and J by 7 bases. CDR3 in amino acids: CSVEDRARGPFGEQYF. DNA for the CDR3: TGCAGCGTTGAAGATCGAGCCAGGGGGCCCTTCGGGGAGCAGTACTTC.

The CDR3 DNA sequence: TGTGCCAGCAGTTATCTTACAGGGGGGAGGGGTGAAAAACTGTTTTTT. This encodes CASSYLTGGRGEKLFF. The rearrangement joins TRBV28 to TRBJ1-4, with 8 bases identical to TRBD1. CDR3 length: 16 amino acids. Germline CDR1 is MDHEN and CDR2 is SYDVKM. Trimming at V came to 4 bases and at J to 7 bases, leaving 11 bases not matched to a gene.

The CDR3 DNA reads as TGTGCCAGCAGCCAACCCGACTCCAATGAGCAGTTCTTC. This gives the protein CASSQPDSNEQFF. The chain joins TRBV3-1 (or the pseudogene TRBV3-2) to TRBJ2-1; D gene uncertain. This CDR3 spans 13 amino acids. V lost 2 bases and J 6 bases, leaving 8 bases between the germline ends. Germline CDR1 LGHDT, CDR2 YNNKEL (reference sequence).

This clone has a single count. The CDR3 bases are TGTGCCAGCAGTTTAGAACAGTCAAACACTGAAGCTTTCTTT. Encoded protein: CASSLEQSNTEAFF. This rearrangement joins TRBV28 to TRBJ1-1; D is unclear. The germline CDR1 and CDR2 sequences are MDHEN and SYDVKM. The CDR3 covers 14 residues. V was cut by 2 bases and J by 2 bases, with 9 bases left in between.

The CDR3: CASSLFRLAGVSTGELFF. In nucleotides, the CDR3 is TGTGCCAGCAGTTTATTTCGACTAGCGGGAGTCAGCACCGGGGAGCTGTTTTTT. The chain couples TRBV28 to TRBJ2-2, with 12 nucleotides matching TRBD2. This CDR3 comprises 18 residues. Losses at the gene ends were 1 base for V and 4 bases for J; bases not matched to a gene: 7. Germline CDR1 MDHEN, CDR2 SYDVKM.

The rearrangement links TRBV27 to TRBJ1-5; D ambiguous. The CDR3 has 14 amino acids. The V end was cut by 5 bases, the J end by 3 bases, with 11 bases between. Germline values: CDR1 MNHEY, CDR2 SMNVEV (reference sequence). CDR3 amino acids: CASSPVGPNQPQHF. The CDR3 DNA reads as TGTGCCAGCAGTCCAGTGGGCCCCAATCAGCCCCAGCATTTT.